A selection of T cell receptor beta chains follows, all from one sample in a study of blood T cell repertoires in COVID-19. The protocol was immunoSEQ multiplex PCR, while the TCRdb copy is restricted to in-frame clones and leaves out a portion. The sample has approximately 190,000 clones, approximately 90% seen once; the top ten hold around 23%. What was sequenced was PBMCs or T cells enriched from blood (not recorded which). Receptors originate from a woman in her 40s in a cohort exposed to, infected with or recovered from COVID-19 (not recorded which). The conserved cysteine and the conserved F or W are not part of the CDR3 here.

v_gene	CDR3aa
TRBV29-1	SGDSLADTEAF
TRBV19	ASSIEGRMGAF
TRBV2	ASNRRGVGRLNEKLF
TRBV25-1	ASSEGAEPRAF
TRBV4-3	ASSQDPRSTDTQY
TRBV7-8	ASSFLASTDTQY
TRBV11-2	ASSLDRAESPLH
TRBV24-1	ATSDPGLAYNEQF
TRBV7-9	ASSEGTGAPQH
TRBV4-1	ASSQEDRGQLSDGELF
TRBV11-3	ASSLGGEGTGELF
TRBV3-1/TRBV3-2	ASSQEWSLARSETQY
TRBV4-1	ASSQVHGLTYEQY
TRBV29-1	SVEALAHNEQF
TRBV7-9	ASEQGIREKLF
TRBV5-6	ASSLGAEYRDPYGYT
TRBV4-1	ASSRQESGYT
TRBV14	ASGMRGLRGYT
TRBV6-2/TRBV6-3	ASSLQGSGNTIY
TRBV28	ASGSPIYNEQF
TRBV18	ASSPTGGRIPGNTEAF
TRBV20-1	SASFQVHYEQY